The clone carrying this T cell receptor (beta chain) has only one observation. The CDR3 has 15 amino acids. Per germline, CDR1 MNHEY and CDR2 SVGAGI. Trimming pared 6 bases from V and 3 bases from J, leaving 16 bases between. Clones were read by immunoSEQ multiplex PCR, and TCRdb kept only the in-frame ones, dropping some. Of about 50,000 clones listed, around 76% are singletons. The data are from a study of memory CD4+ T cells and cytomegalovirus serostatus. Whole-study context: This sample comes from healthy Belgian adults, several CMV seropositive, about 25 seronegative.

The sort gate was single viable CD3+CD4+CD8-CD45RO+ cells for memory CD4+ T cells. The chain recombines TRBV6-5 with TRBJ2-3, with D perhaps being TRBD1 or TRBD2 (6 bases each). The specimen sequenced was memory CD4+ T cells from blood. This clonotype originated in an adult in good health and CMV-seronegative. CDR3 loop: CASSKTGRLTDTQYF. CDR3 DNA: TGTGCCAGCAGCAAAACAGGGAGGCTGACAGATACGCAGTATTTT.